The rows below give T cell receptor beta chains drawn from one sample of a study of beta chain features in type 1 diabetes. The data were produced by immunoSEQ multiplex PCR, yet TCRdb's version contains in-frame clones alone and is incomplete. The sample has under 550,000 clones, about an eighth seen once. Input material: naive CD4+ T cells from blood. The receptor set was obtained from a woman aged 18-35 years in good health. Both conserved end residues are part of each CDR3. The D gene is left open where the match is weak. Clone size, where shown, is once, few, many, or a class for clones that have expanded.

size,J,length,V,D,DNA,CDR3
few,TRBJ2-3,13,TRBV7-2,NA,TGTGCCAGCAGCTTTCTACTCATGGATACGCAGTATTTT,CASSFLLMDTQYF
NA,TRBJ1-2,15,TRBV11-2,NA,TGTGCCAGCAGCTTAGAGACTTTGCGGGGCGGCGGCTACACCTTC,CASSLETLRGGGYTF
few,TRBJ2-7,17,TRBV23-1,TRBD1,TGCGCCAGCAGTCAATTAAGGATGGAGACAGGGTCCCACGAGCAGTACTTC,CASSQLRMETGSHEQYF
few,TRBJ1-4,15,TRBV2,TRBD1,TGTGCCAGCAGACAACAGGGGCCCCTGAATGAAAAACTGTTTTTT,CASRQQGPLNEKLFF
NA,TRBJ2-7,12,TRBV5-1,NA,TGCGCCAGCAGCTTGGAAGGACAGGAGCAGTACTTC,CASSLEGQEQYF
few,TRBJ1-1,15,TRBV7-2,NA,TGTGCCAGCAGCCTAGGGGTCCAAGTCGGCACTGAAGCTTTCTTT,CASSLGVQVGTEAFF
NA,TRBJ2-5,14,TRBV7-9,TRBD2,TGTGCCAGCAGCTCTAGCGGGAGGGTGGTGACCCAGTACTTC,CASSSSGRVVTQYF
few,TRBJ1-1,13,TRBV7-6,NA,TGTGCCAGCAGCTTGCAGCAAGATACTGAAGCTTTCTTT,CASSLQQDTEAFF
once,TRBJ2-1,15,TRBV7-2,TRBD2,TGTGCCAGCAGCTTATTCGGGGGGAGCTACAATGAGCAGTTCTTC,CASSLFGGSYNEQFF
NA,TRBJ1-2,13,TRBV9,NA,TGTGCCAGCAGCCCCGGGACGGACTATGGCTACACCTTC,CASSPGTDYGYTF
NA,TRBJ2-5,14,TRBV7-2,TRBD1,TGTGCCAGCAGCTTGGGACAGGGTTCGGAGACCCAGTACTTC,CASSLGQGSETQYF
NA,TRBJ2-3,15,TRBV4-2,TRBD2,TGTGCCAGCAGCAAATCTAGCGGGAGTTCAGATACGCAGTATTTT,CASSKSSGSSDTQYF
NA,TRBJ1-2,15,TRBV14,NA,TGTGCCAGCAGCCGCCTGGTAGGCGGAAACTATGGCTACACCTTC,CASSRLVGGNYGYTF
few,TRBJ2-5,15,TRBV5-1,NA,TGCGCCAGCATTGAAACCGGTGCCCAGCAAGAGACCCAGTACTTC,CASIETGAQQETQYF
NA,TRBJ2-3,16,TRBV25-1,TRBD2,TGTGCCAGCAGTGTGGGACTAGCGGCTAGCACAGATACGCAGTATTTT,CASSVGLAASTDTQYF
NA,TRBJ2-5,12,TRBV27,NA,TGTGCCAGCAGTTCCAGCGGCCGGGCCCAGTACTTC,CASSSSGRAQYF
few,TRBJ2-1,14,TRBV9,TRBD1,TGTGCCAGCAGCACCGGACAGGGGGACAATGAGCAGTTCTTC,CASSTGQGDNEQFF
few,TRBJ2-2,13,TRBV7-9,NA,TGTGCCAGCAGCTTAATGTATGGCGGGGAGCTGTTTTTT,CASSLMYGGELFF
once,TRBJ2-5,15,TRBV18,NA,TGTGCCAGCTCAACCACTGGGACTGTACAAGAGACCCAGTACTTC,CASSTTGTVQETQYF
many,TRBJ1-1,10,TRBV29-1,NA,TGCAGTGCAAGGCATACTGAAGCTTTCTTT,CSARHTEAFF
few,TRBJ2-7,16,TRBV27,TRBD2,TGTGCCAGCAGTTGGGCTCGACTAGCGGGCCTATACGAGCAGTACTTC,CASSWARLAGLYEQYF
few,TRBJ2-5,14,TRBV5-1,TRBD2,TGCGCCAGCAGCGTTAGCGGGGGGCAAGAGACCCAGTACTTC,CASSVSGGQETQYF
NA,TRBJ2-1,14,TRBV7-9,TRBD2,TGTGCCAGCAGCTCACTAGCGGGGGGAAATGAGCAGTTCTTC,CASSSLAGGNEQFF
NA,TRBJ2-1,14,TRBV30,TRBD2,TGTGCCTGGACGCGGGGGGTGGTCTACAATGAGCAGTTCTTC,CAWTRGVVYNEQFF
few,TRBJ2-2,15,TRBV11-3,TRBD1,TGTGCCAGCAGATCCACAGGGGGAGAAGGCGGGGAGCTGTTTTTT,CASRSTGGEGGELFF
NA,TRBJ1-2,14,TRBV7-2,NA,TGTGCCAGCAGCTTAAGGGAGGGGGGTGCTGGCTACACCTTC,CASSLREGGAGYTF
NA,TRBJ1-1,12,TRBV18,NA,TGTGCCAGCTCACCACCGGTAGGTGAAGCTTTCTTT,CASSPPVGEAFF
NA,TRBJ1-6,12,TRBV18,NA,TGTGCCAGCTCATCGTATAATTCACCCCTCCACTTT,CASSSYNSPLHF
few,TRBJ1-1,13,TRBV19,TRBD1,TGTGCCAGTGCAGACAGGGGGAACACTGAAGCTTTCTTT,CASADRGNTEAFF
NA,TRBJ2-3,12,TRBV7-6,NA,TGTGCCAGCAGCAATGCACTGGGTACGCAGTATTTT,CASSNALGTQYF
many,TRBJ1-2,12,TRBV21-1,NA,TGTGCCAGCAGGCCAGACAACTATGGCTACACCTTC,CASRPDNYGYTF
NA,TRBJ2-5,16,TRBV1,NA,TGCACCAGCAGCCCGGGGACTAGCGGTGTCGTTGAGACCCAGTACTTC,CTSSPGTSGVVETQYF
NA,TRBJ2-3,14,TRBV7-2,NA,TGTGCCAGCAGCAGTTCATCAAGGCCAGATACGCAGTATTTT,CASSSSSRPDTQYF
few,TRBJ2-5,14,TRBV28,TRBD1,TGTGCCAGCAGTTTCACACAGGGGAAAGAGACCCAGTACTTC,CASSFTQGKETQYF
few,TRBJ1-4,14,TRBV9,NA,TGTGCCAGCAGCGTCGGACAGCCTAATGAAAAACTGTTTTTT,CASSVGQPNEKLFF
NA,TRBJ1-2,14,TRBV6-5,TRBD1,TGTGCCAGCAGTTCGGGGACAGGGATCTATGGCTACACCTTC,CASSSGTGIYGYTF
many,TRBJ2-3,13,TRBV13,NA,TGTGCCAGCAGCTCCCCGGACACAGATACGCAGTATTTT,CASSSPDTDTQYF
few,TRBJ1-1,14,TRBV14,NA,TGTGCCAGCAGGGACGTGGGGGTGGACACTGAAGCTTTCTTT,CASRDVGVDTEAFF
NA,TRBJ2-1,13,TRBV7-2,NA,TGTGCCAGCGAGGGACTCCGCGGGAATGAGCAGTTCTTC,CASEGLRGNEQFF
NA,TRBJ2-5,14,TRBV9,NA,TGTGCCAGCAGCGTAGGGGGGGAACAAGAGACCCAGTACTTC,CASSVGGEQETQYF
NA,TRBJ2-7,12,TRBV5-4,NA,TGTGCCAGCAGCCAGGACAACACTCTACAGTACTTC,CASSQDNTLQYF
few,TRBJ1-2,14,TRBV28,NA,TGTGCCAGCAGTTCTAGCCTACCGAACTATGGCTACACCTTC,CASSSSLPNYGYTF
NA,TRBJ1-3,15,TRBV9,NA,TGTGCCAGCAGCCCCTTCGAGCGCTCTGGAAACACCATATATTTT,CASSPFERSGNTIYF
NA,TRBJ2-5,13,TRBV4-1,NA,TGCGCCAGCAGCCGGGGCAGAATAGAGACCCAGTACTTC,CASSRGRIETQYF
few,TRBJ2-7,16,TRBV21-1,NA,TGTGCCAGCAGCAACCCGCGCGACTGGGCGGCCTACGAGCAGTACTTC,CASSNPRDWAAYEQYF
NA,TRBJ1-5,16,TRBV28,TRBD1,TGTGCCAGCATCCCTTCGGGACAGGCTTTCAATCAGCCCCAGCATTTT,CASIPSGQAFNQPQHF
NA,TRBJ1-5,14,TRBV30,NA,TGTGCCTGGAGTGTAATGCAGTTAAATCAGCCCCAGCATTTT,CAWSVMQLNQPQHF
NA,TRBJ2-1,15,TRBV7-2,NA,TGTGCCAGCAGCTTAATTTTTTCAGACTACAATGAGCAGTTCTTC,CASSLIFSDYNEQFF
few,TRBJ1-1,16,TRBV4-1,TRBD1,TGCGCCAGCAGCCGCCTAGACAGGGGAGGGAACACTGAAGCTTTCTTT,CASSRLDRGGNTEAFF
NA,TRBJ2-5,12,TRBV5-5,NA,TGTGCCAGCAGCTATTACCAAGAGACCCAGTACTTC,CASSYYQETQYF
many,TRBJ2-1,16,TRBV7-9,NA,TGTGCCAGCAGCCGCCGACAGGCCAGCTCCTACAATGAGCAGTTCTTC,CASSRRQASSYNEQFF
few,TRBJ2-7,15,TRBV5-1,TRBD2,TGCGCCAGCAGCTTCTTGCGGGAGAGCTCCTACGAGCAGTACTTC,CASSFLRESSYEQYF